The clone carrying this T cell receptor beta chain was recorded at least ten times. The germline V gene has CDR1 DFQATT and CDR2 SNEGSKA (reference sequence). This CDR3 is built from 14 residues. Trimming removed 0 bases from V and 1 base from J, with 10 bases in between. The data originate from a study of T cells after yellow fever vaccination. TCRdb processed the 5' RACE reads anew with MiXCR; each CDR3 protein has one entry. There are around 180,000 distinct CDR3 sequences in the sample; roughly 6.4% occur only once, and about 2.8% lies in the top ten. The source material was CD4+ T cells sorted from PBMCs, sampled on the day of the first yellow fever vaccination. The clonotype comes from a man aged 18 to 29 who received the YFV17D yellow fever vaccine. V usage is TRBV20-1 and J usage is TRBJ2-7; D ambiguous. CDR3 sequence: CSARDGPASYEQYF. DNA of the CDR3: TGCAGTGCTAGAGATGGTCCGGCGTCCTACGAGCAGTACTTC.